This T cell receptor (beta chain) originates from a study of T cell responses to AZD1222 COVID-19 vaccine. About this clone itself: Its antigen is currently unknown.

Assay: immunoSEQ multiplex PCR; the TCRdb copy retains only in-frame clones and omits some. The sample lists 40,000 to 55,000 clones; around three quarters were seen once. Losses at the gene ends were 7 bases for V and 7 bases for J; bases not matched to a gene: 11. This CDR3 is built from 15 residues. Germline V CDR1 and CDR2: SGHTS, YDEGEE. The study, taken as a whole, reports: A reported finding is that nearly half of spike-specific TCRs target unmutated variant regions. Possibly, clonal diversity was underestimated; donors were largely white British and included more females.

The sample in question was peripheral blood, obtained on day 0 of AZD1222 vaccination. The sequence derives from an adult in good health. The chain recombines TRBV5-8 with TRBJ1-6; 7 positions agree with TRBD1. Written as DNA, the CDR3 is TGTGCCAGCGTTTTGACAGGGCCGAGAAATTCACCCCTCCACTTT. This codes for CASVLTGPRNSPLHF.